Described below is a single T cell receptor (beta chain) sequence and its context. What it recognizes is unknown. This record belongs to a study of T cell responses to AZD1222 COVID-19 vaccine. Points from the study as a whole: CD4 TCRs associated with vaccination spanned spike, dominating at 160-218 and 743-854. Close to half of all spike-specific TCRs reportedly target regions of the variants that are unmutated.

Trimming stripped 5 bases from V and 3 bases from J, with 5 bases between. The CDR3 is made up of 13 amino acids. Germline CDR1 reads KGHSH; CDR2 reads LQKENI. Assay: immunoSEQ multiplex PCR; the TCRdb copy retains only in-frame clones and omits some. The data contain around 140,000 clones, roughly 92% of them singletons. The receptor was isolated from an adult in good health. Sequences were derived from peripheral blood, sampled on day 0 of AZD1222 vaccination. The chain couples TRBV18 to TRBJ1-6; D not resolved. CDR3 region: CASSEDYNSPLHF. CDR3 in DNA: TGTGCCAGCTCAGAAGACTATAATTCACCCCTCCACTTT.